Listed here are 17 T cell receptor beta chains from one sample, sequenced in a study of regulatory T cells in long-lasting Graves disease. Time point: persistent/refractory GD, antithyroid drugs over 5 years with positive TRAb. The TCR library was prepared using RNA isolated from PBMCs. To make TCR beta libraries, researchers used iRepertoire HTBI primers and Arm-PCR of CDR3 regions. TCRdb re-called the multiplex PCR reads with MiXCR, one entry per CDR3 protein. The sample contains hundreds of thousands of distinct CDR3 sequences, 30% of which appear only once. Sample: peripheral blood mononuclear cells (PBMCs), taken when the disease was refractory, from a patient treated with antithyroid drugs. These receptors came from a female donor with Graves disease.

The chain is built from TRBV27 and TRBJ1-1; the D is unclear. The germline V gene encodes CDR1 MNHEY and CDR2 SMNVEV (reference sequence). V shed 4 bases and J shed 4 bases, with 7 bases lying between them. This CDR3 region has 12 residues. CDR3: CASSSQTTEAFF. The CDR3 DNA reads TGTGCCAGCAGTTCTCAGACCACTGAAGCTTTCTTT.

The chain is built from TRBV29-1 and TRBJ1-2, with 11 bases identical to TRBD1. The V gene's germline CDR1 is SQVTM and CDR2 ANQGSEA. Trimming took 4 bases from V and 7 from J; bases not matched to a gene: 14. The CDR3 runs to 16 residues. Written as DNA, the CDR3 is TGCAGCGTTGGCAACCTTTGGGGACAGGGGGACCCTGGCTACACCTTC. Translation gives CSVGNLWGQGDPGYTF.

The V call is TRBV14, the J call TRBJ2-5; the match to TRBD1 covers 7 bases. CDR1 and CDR2 (germline): SGHDN, FVKESK. J gave up 5 bases and V 1 base, and 7 bases lay outside the gene matches. This CDR3 is 15 amino acids long. CDR3 nucleotide sequence: TGTGCCAGCAGCCAAGGTCCTTCCAGGGGGGAGACCCAGTACTTC. It encodes CASSQGPSRGETQYF.

This clonotype was seen once. Relative to the germline gene, one junction end is altered; a read error may explain this. The chain recombines TRBV7-3 with TRBJ1-1; D might be TRBD1 (5 bases). CDR3 length: 13 residues. Looked up from germline, CDR1 is SGHTA and CDR2 is FQGTGA. CDR3 protein: CASSLRRGTPILF. The CDR3, as DNA: TGTGCCAGCAGCTTAAGGCGGGGGACTCCGATTCTCTTT.

Comments on this clonotype: A read error may be the cause here, since a much bigger clone is one base away. This sequence joins TRBV2 and TRBJ1-2; D is ambiguous. The germline CDR1 and CDR2 sequences are SNHLY and FYNNEI. CDR3 length: 15 residues. The V end was cut by 4 bases, the J end by 2 bases, with 14 bases between. CDR3: CASSGIRETNYGYTF. The CDR3, as DNA: TGTGCCAGCAGTGGGATAAGGGAGACCAACTATGGCTACACCTTC.

V is TRBV19 and J is TRBJ1-1, with 7 bases fitting TRBD1. This CDR3 spans 12 amino acids. Unmatched junction bases numbered 2, after V lost 7 bases and J lost 3 bases. CDR1 LNHDA and CDR2 SQIVND come from the germline V gene (reference sequence). The CDR3 sequence: CASNTGDTEAFF. CDR3 in DNA: TGTGCCAGTAATACAGGGGACACTGAAGCTTTCTTT.

This clonotype has just a few counts. The rearrangement uses TRBV27 and TRBJ2-7, with 7 bases that match TRBD2. The ends lost 5 bases at V and 7 bases at J; junction bases unmatched: 11. Germline-derived CDR1 and CDR2 are MNHEY and SMNVEV (reference sequence). The CDR3 has 14 residues. The CDR3 nucleotides are TGTGCCAGCAGTCCCCTGGGGACTACCGGAGAGCAGTACTTC. As protein: CASSPLGTTGEQYF.

This clonotype was observed many times. V gene TRBV7-3 combines with J gene TRBJ2-5; 8 nucleotides line up with TRBD2. This CDR3 has 15 residues. V was pared by 5 bases and J by 2 bases, with 7 bases of the junction left unmatched. In germline, CDR1 is SGHTA, CDR2 FQGTGA. As DNA, the CDR3 is TGTGCCAGCAGCCAGGGGAGCGGGAGACAAGAGACCCAGTACTTC. Its translation: CASSQGSGRQETQYF.

On this clonotype: A junction end diverges from the germline sequence, so it may reflect a read error. The rearrangement links TRBV6-1 to TRBJ1-4, with TRBD1 matching over 8 bases. CDR1 is MNHNS, CDR2 SASEGT, per germline. The CDR3 consists of 17 residues. The CDR3 DNA reads as TGTACCAGCAGTGGCCTCAGGGGGCTCACGACTAATGAAAAACTGTTTTTT. Translated, it gives CTSSGLRGLTTNEKLFF.

This clonotype was picked up a small number of times. J is TRBJ1-1 and V is TRBV6-2 or TRBV6-3; 8 bases are a match to TRBD1. The V segment lost 2 bases and the J segment 4 bases; nucleotides outside the gene matches: 15. The CDR3 contains 18 residues. The germline gives CDR1 MNHEY, CDR2 SVGEGT. CDR3 DNA sequence: TGTGCCAGCAGTTACCCGACAGGGGAGGGCCGGACCGCCACTGAAGCTTTCTTT. This codes for CASSYPTGEGRTATEAFF.

This chain uses TRBV11-2 with TRBJ1-4; D unclear. This CDR3 region has 17 residues. V was cut by 3 bases and J by 0 bases, with 14 bases left in between. The germline V gene encodes CDR1 SGHAT and CDR2 FQNNGV. CDR3 in amino acids: CASSFLGVPATNEKLFF. DNA of the CDR3: TGTGCCAGCAGCTTTCTTGGGGTCCCTGCAACTAATGAAAAACTGTTTTTT. The entire variable domain, with the rest obtained from reference TRBV11-2 and TRBJ1-4, is as follows: EAGVAQSPRYKIIEKRQSVAFWCNPISGHATLYWYQQILGQGPKLLIQFQNNGVVDDSQLPKDRFSAERLKGVDSTLKIQPAKLEDSAVYLCASSFLGVPATNEKLFFGSGTQLSVL.

The chain carries TRBV7-3 and TRBJ1-1, with TRBD1 identical over 7 bases. The ends lost 2 bases at V and 8 bases at J; junction bases unmatched: 8. The length of the CDR3 is 14 residues. Germline V gives CDR1 SGHTA, CDR2 FQGTGA. The CDR3 DNA follows: TGTGCCAGCAGCTTACGCACAACAGGGGAAGAAGCTTTCTTT. Translated, it gives CASSLRTTGEEAFF.

This clonotype was detected a few times. One end of the junction fails to match germline, which may point to a read error. The chain employs TRBV28 and TRBJ1-5, with TRBD1 as a possible D gene (5 bases). This CDR3 has 13 residues. Germline assignment: CDR1 MDHEN and CDR2 SYDVKM. CDR3 DNA sequence: TGTACCAGCAGTTTGGGAGGGGAGCAGCCCCAGCATTTT. Translating it yields CTSSLGGEQPQHF.

The chain links TRBV13 to TRBJ2-5; TRBD2 matches 10 bases. Germline V gene data show CDR1 as PRHDT and CDR2 as FYEKMQ (reference sequence). V lost 2 bases and J lost 7; bases outside the gene matches: 4. The CDR3 length is 14 residues. The CDR3 loop reads CASSLSAGGPTQYF. For the CDR3, the DNA is TGTGCCAGCAGCTTATCAGCGGGAGGGCCGACCCAGTACTTC.

Comment on this clonotype: The junction departs from the called germline gene at one end, perhaps through a read error. The J gene is TRBJ1-3, the V gene TRBV13; D perhaps matches TRBD1 (5 bases). CDR3 length equals 14 residues. The germline V gene encodes CDR1 PRHDT and CDR2 FYEKMQ (reference sequence). The CDR3 region has the DNA TGTACCAGCAGCCCGACAGTCTCTGGAAACACCATATATTTT. As protein: CTSSPTVSGNTIYF.

The chain uses TRBV5-4 and TRBJ2-7; 8 positions match TRBD2. Unmatched junction bases numbered 4, after V lost 0 bases and J lost 5 bases. This CDR3 has 14 amino acids. The germline V gene has CDR1 SGHNT and CDR2 YYREEE (reference sequence). CDR3 nucleotide sequence: TGTGCCAGCAGCTTGGGCGGGAGGCCCCACGAGCAGTACTTC. This codes for CASSLGGRPHEQYF. Using reference TRBV5-4 and TRBJ2-7 for the parts outside the CDR3, the full variable domain is ETGVTQSPTHLIKTRGQQVTLRCSSQSGHNTVSWYQQALGQGPQFIFQYYREEENGRGNFPPRFSGLQFPNYSSELNVNALELDDSALYLCASSLGGRPHEQYFGPGTRLTVT.

In regard to this clonotype: A clone one base away is much larger, so this may be a read error. The chain couples TRBV7-2 to TRBJ2-7, with 11 bases lining up with TRBD1. The germline gives CDR1 SGHTA, CDR2 FQGNSA. This CDR3 has 14 residues. The CDR3, as DNA: TGTGCCAACAGCCCAGGACAGGGGGCTTGGGAGCAGTACTTC. Amino acids: CANSPGQGAWEQYF. Using reference TRBV7-2 and TRBJ2-7 for the parts outside the CDR3, the full variable domain is GAGVSQSPSNKVTEKGKDVELRCDPISGHTALYWYRQSLGQGLEFLIYFQGNSAPDKSGLPSDRFSAERTGGSVSTLTIQRTQQEDSAVYLCANSPGQGAWEQYFGPGTRLTVT.